This T cell receptor beta chain came from a study of CD8 T cells in ankylosing spondylitis. Overall study results and limits: Relatively rare in peripheral blood, disease-linked clones were also CD8+. Typical of ankylosing spondylitis blood, it appeared, was a TCR beta motif of several highly homologous variants. There was reportedly significant enrichment of clones that were disease-linked in matched ankylosing spondylitis synovial fluid.

Making use of molecular barcodes, quantitative 5'-RACE generated TCR beta libraries. TCRdb called the 5' RACE reads again in MiXCR, with one record for every CDR3 protein. Found here are around 540,000 distinct CDR3 sequences, over 9.5% of them singletons; the top ten hold approximately 6.3%. Concerning this clonotype itself: The antigen is undetermined.

Germline CDR1 and CDR2: MGHDK and SYGVNS. The J segment lost 4 bases and the V segment lost 7 bases, leaving 5 bases of the junction unmatched. The CDR3 is made up of 14 amino acids. Sequenced: blood, either unsorted or a sorted T cell fraction (not recorded which). This receptor was identified in a male donor with ankylosing spondylitis. V and J are TRBV25-1 and TRBJ2-1; 9 positions agree with TRBD1. CDR3 nucleotides: TGTGCCAGCACGGGACAGGGTTGGTACAATGAGCAGTTCTTC. Amino acid sequence: CASTGQGWYNEQFF.